The sequence of this T cell receptor beta chain was determined in a study of cytomegalovirus exposure and HLA in healthy donors. V trimming: 5 bases; J trimming: 11 bases; junction bases outside the gene matches: 14. The CDR3 has 15 amino acids. The V gene's germline CDR1 is SNHLY and CDR2 FYNNEI. Donors showed nominal health when sampled, although they likely had unrecorded immune exposures. With 60 Vbeta and 13 Jbeta primers, the PCR was carried out. Source study methods: Later reanalysis found about 80 million unique TCR beta chains, roughly 9.9 million of them shared. Data came from immunoSEQ multiplex PCR; TCRdb stores just in-frame clones and leaves some out. The V and J calls and the clone size are those of that table, but D and trimming were determined from the DNA. The sample has about 120,000 clones; approximately 80% are singletons.

This receptor was obtained from a man in his forties in good health and CMV-seropositive. The gene calls are TRBV2 and TRBJ2-4; TRBD1 matches at 8 bases. Material for sequencing was PBMCs. The CDR3 DNA sequence: TGTGCCAGCAGTTTCCTCGGACAGGGTGTCGGGGTTCAGTACTTC. Amino acids: CASSFLGQGVGVQYF.